This passage covers 21 T cell receptor beta chains from one sample sequenced in a study of shared clonotypes between healthy human individuals. The repertoire was sequenced with immunoSEQ multiplex PCR; TCRdb's copy has only in-frame clones and lacks some. The sample lists approximately 2.1 million clones, approximately 95% seen once, with 0.35% to 0.45% in the top ten. Sequenced input: naive CD4+ T cells from PBMCs. The sample's subset: CD45RA+ positively selected. The receptors shown here come from a man aged 18 to 30 in good health. Some clones in this sample may be carry-over from other donors' samples.

The table lists this clone with a count of one. The V and J genes are TRBV28 and TRBJ2-7; 7 bases align to TRBD1. Trimming at V came to 6 bases and at J to 4 bases, leaving 15 bases not matched to a gene. The CDR3 is made up of 16 amino acids. Germline CDR1 MDHEN, CDR2 SYDVKM. The CDR3 protein is CASSPQGQFREYEQYF. CDR3 sequence (DNA): TGTGCCAGCAGCCCCCAGGGACAGTTCCGCGAATACGAGCAGTACTTC. The complete variable domain, with remaining parts taken from reference TRBV28 and TRBJ2-7, reads DVKVTQSSRYLVKRTGEKVFLECVQDMDHENMFWYRQDPGLGLRLIYFSYDVKMKEKGDIPEGYSVSREKKERFSLILESASTNQTSMYLCASSPQGQFREYEQYFGPGTRLTVT.

The chain links TRBV14 to TRBJ1-4; D is unresolved. This CDR3 region has 16 residues. V lost 0 bases, J lost 8 bases, and 16 bases lay in between. Germline V gene data show CDR1 as SGHDN and CDR2 as FVKESK. Here the CDR3 DNA reads TGTGCCAGCAGCCAAGACCGGTATAACATTGGGGAAAAACTGTTTTTT. As protein: CASSQDRYNIGEKLFF.

This chain links TRBV7-2 with TRBJ2-1; 12 bases are shared with TRBD2. Germline trimming cut 5 bases from V and 7 bases from J; bases unmatched to any gene: 6. Germline CDR1 is SGHTA and CDR2 is FQGNSA. CDR3 length: 15 amino acids. CDR3 nucleotide sequence: TGTGCCAGCAGCCCCGGACTAGCGGGGACAAATGAGCAGTTCTTC. Encoded protein: CASSPGLAGTNEQFF.

The chain has TRBV5-1 and TRBJ2-7, with 7 bases aligning to TRBD2. Looked up from germline, CDR1 is SGHRS and CDR2 is YFSETQ. The CDR3 loop spans 14 amino acids. V shed 5 bases and J 3 bases; nucleotides not matched to a gene: 8. DNA for the CDR3: TGCGCCAGCAGAAGGGACTACTCCAACTACGAGCAGTACTTC. It is translated as CASRRDYSNYEQYF.

This rearrangement joins TRBV11-2 to TRBJ1-3; D is possibly TRBD1 (6 bases). The germline V and J ends were trimmed by 3 bases and 2 bases, with 14 bases remaining between them. CDR1 is SGHAT, CDR2 FQNNGV, per germline. The CDR3 has 16 residues. The CDR3, as DNA: TGTGCCAGCAGCTTCGGAAACAGGGATCCTGGAAACACCATATATTTT. Its protein product is CASSFGNRDPGNTIYF. Full variable domain (outside the CDR3, taken from reference TRBV11-2 and TRBJ1-3): EAGVAQSPRYKIIEKRQSVAFWCNPISGHATLYWYQQILGQGPKLLIQFQNNGVVDDSQLPKDRFSAERLKGVDSTLKIQPAKLEDSAVYLCASSFGNRDPGNTIYFGEGSWLTVV.

This clone was detected only once. V usage is TRBV28 and J usage is TRBJ1-5; D may be TRBD1 (5 bases). This CDR3 has 16 residues. Germline V gene data show CDR1 as MDHEN and CDR2 as SYDVKM. V was pared by 2 bases and J by 6 bases, with 17 bases between. CDR3 region: CASSLSTAGYRQPQHF. The CDR3 nucleotides read TGTGCCAGCAGTTTAAGTACGGCAGGGTACCGTCAGCCCCAGCATTTT.

The gene calls are TRBV4-1 and TRBJ2-3; TRBD2 matches 9 bases. The CDR3 totals 16 residues. Germline V gene lookup returns CDR1 MGHRA and CDR2 YSYEKL. V lost 4 bases, J lost 6 bases, and 11 bases stayed unmatched. CDR3 bases: TGCGCCAGCAGCCGAGAGGGGGCTAGCGGGGTGGATACGCAGTATTTT. Residues: CASSREGASGVDTQYF.

V usage is TRBV19 and J usage is TRBJ2-7; D remains unclear. The germline V gene has CDR1 LNHDA and CDR2 SQIVND (reference sequence). Trimming removed 4 bases at V and 0 bases at J, with 7 bases between. This CDR3 has 13 residues. This CDR3 is CASSTLISYEQYF. The CDR3 DNA sequence: TGTGCCAGTAGTACCTTAATCTCCTACGAGCAGTACTTC.

The V gene is TRBV7-2, the J gene TRBJ2-1; D may be TRBD2 (6 bases). This CDR3 has 14 amino acids. Trimming stripped 2 bases from V and 6 bases from J, with 11 bases between. Germline values: CDR1 SGHTA, CDR2 FQGNSA. The CDR3 region is CASSLSPTSNEQFF. DNA for the CDR3: TGTGCCAGCAGCTTATCCCCGACTAGCAATGAGCAGTTCTTC. The whole variable domain, remainder taken from reference TRBV7-2 and TRBJ2-1, is GAGVSQSPSNKVTEKGKDVELRCDPISGHTALYWYRQSLGQGLEFLIYFQGNSAPDKSGLPSDRFSAERTGGSVSTLTIQRTQQEDSAVYLCASSLSPTSNEQFFGPGTRLTVL.

The CDR3 region is CASSFWGPYEQYF. DNA for the CDR3: TGTGCCAGCAGTTTCTGGGGGCCGTACGAGCAGTACTTC. The chain employs TRBV27 and TRBJ2-7; TRBD1 is a possible D gene (6 bases). The CDR3 runs 13 residues. Per germline, CDR1 MNHEY and CDR2 SMNVEV (reference sequence). The V and J ends lost 3 bases and 4 bases respectively, with 10 bases between them.

The chain links TRBV7-9 to TRBJ2-5; 11 bases are shared with TRBD2. Germline V gene lookup returns CDR1 SEHNR and CDR2 FQNEAQ (reference sequence). The CDR3 is made up of 15 amino acids. V shed 5 bases, J shed 4 bases, and the junction held 6 bases outside the gene matches. The CDR3 bases are TGTGCCAGCAGCCACGGGACTAGCGGTCCAGAGACCCAGTACTTC. Translating it yields CASSHGTSGPETQYF.

This clone was seen a few times. The CDR3 bases are TGTGCCAGCAGCCCACAGACAGGGGACACTGAAGCTTTCTTT. Its protein is CASSPQTGDTEAFF. This chain connects TRBV7-2 to TRBJ1-1; 8 bases match TRBD1. The CDR3 extends over 14 amino acids. After removal of 5 bases from V and 3 bases from J, the junction contained 5 bases not matched to a gene. The germline CDR1 and CDR2 sequences are SGHTA and FQGNSA.

This chain links TRBV19 with TRBJ1-5; tentative D call: TRBD1 (5 bases). The CDR3 is 12 amino acids. The V gene lost 8 bases and the J gene lost 1 base, with 6 bases spanning the gap. CDR1 and CDR2 from the germline V gene are LNHDA and SQIVND (reference sequence). Here the CDR3 DNA reads TGTGCCAGTCGACAGAGCAATCAGCCCCAGCATTTT. Its translation: CASRQSNQPQHF.

This clone has a single count. The V gene is TRBV25-1, the J gene TRBJ2-7, with a weak D call TRBD1 (6 bases). The CDR3 has 10 amino acids. V gave up 8 bases and J gave up 4 bases, with 6 bases separating them. Germline V gives CDR1 MGHDK, CDR2 SYGVNS. The CDR3 bases are TGTGCCAGCGGACAGTACGAGCAGTACTTC. It codes for CASGQYEQYF.

The chain is built from TRBV2 and TRBJ1-1; tentative D call: TRBD1 (5 bases). This CDR3 region has 15 residues. V was clipped by 8 bases and J by 0 bases, with 16 bases between them. Per germline, CDR1 SNHLY and CDR2 FYNNEI. CDR3 sequence (DNA): TGTGCCAGCGGACAAGGTGGCAGCCTGAACACTGAAGCTTTCTTT. It specifies CASGQGGSLNTEAFF.

In this sample, this clone turned up once. The rearrangement uses TRBV6-1 and TRBJ2-3, with TRBD2 matching over 11 bases. J gave up 0 bases and V 4 bases, and 3 bases lay outside the gene matches. There are 16 residues in the CDR3. From germline, CDR1 is MNHNS and CDR2 SASEGT. CDR3 nucleotide sequence: TGTGCCAGCAGTGCTCGACTAGCGGGAAGCACAGATACGCAGTATTTT. Its translation is CASSARLAGSTDTQYF.

This clone was recorded only once. V gene TRBV5-8 combines with J gene TRBJ2-3; 7 positions agree with TRBD1. After removal of 4 bases from V and 2 bases from J, the junction contained 4 bases not matched to a gene. This CDR3 comprises 14 residues. From germline, CDR1 is SGHTS and CDR2 YDEGEE. The CDR3 sequence: CASSAGTDTDTQYF. The CDR3 DNA reads TGTGCCAGCAGCGCTGGGACAGACACAGATACGCAGTATTTT.

The rearrangement links TRBV4-3 to TRBJ2-7; D unresolved. Trimming cost V 0 bases and J 0 bases, with 12 bases left between them. The CDR3 contains 16 residues. CDR1 is LGHNA, CDR2 YSLEER, per germline. The CDR3 is CASSQDIGSSSYEQYF. CDR3 in DNA: TGCGCCAGCAGCCAAGATATAGGCAGTAGCTCCTACGAGCAGTACTTC.

With respect to this clone: This sample includes further DNA sequences coding for the same CDR3. The CDR3 DNA reads as TGTGCCAGCTCACCTCCAGGAAACTATGGCTACACCTTC. As protein: CASSPPGNYGYTF. The rearrangement links TRBV18 to TRBJ1-2; no reliable D call. CDR1 KGHSH and CDR2 LQKENI come from the germline V gene. The CDR3 sequence is 13 residues long. V was cut by 3 bases and J by 2 bases, with 7 bases left in between. The full variable domain, in which reference TRBV18 and TRBJ1-2 provide the parts outside the CDR3, is NAGVMQNPRHLVRRRGQEARLRCSPMKGHSHVYWYRQLPEEGLKFMVYLQKENIIDESGMPKERFSAEFPKEGPSILRIQQVVRGDSAAYFCASSPPGNYGYTFGSGTRLTVV.

V usage is TRBV9 and J usage is TRBJ2-1, with D unresolved. The V and J ends lost 4 bases and 5 bases respectively, with 7 bases between them. Per germline, CDR1 SGDLS and CDR2 YYNGEE. This CDR3 spans 12 amino acids. CDR3 sequence reads: CASSPADNEQFF. The CDR3 DNA reads TGTGCCAGCAGCCCCGCTGACAATGAGCAGTTCTTC.

The V gene is TRBV5-1, the J gene TRBJ1-2, with no clear D. The CDR3 contains 14 residues. Trimming removed 4 bases at V and 0 bases at J, with 10 bases between. The germline gives CDR1 SGHRS, CDR2 YFSETQ. The CDR3 DNA reads as TGCGCCAGCAGCATTCGGACTTCTAACTATGGCTACACCTTC. Translating gives CASSIRTSNYGYTF.